The present entry profiles one T cell receptor beta chain with its context. Its antigen remains unidentified. The germline V gene has CDR1 SGDLS and CDR2 YYNGEE. Trimming at V came to 4 bases and at J to 5 bases, leaving 5 bases not matched to a gene. The CDR3 has 14 residues. The method was immunoSEQ multiplex PCR; TCRdb's version includes in-frame clones alone and lacks a portion of them. The profile shows about 88,000 clones, roughly 78% of them singletons. The sample is drawn from a study of radiotherapy plus CTLA-4 blockade in lung cancer. Study-wide results and caveats: Early blood T cell clone dynamics, with interferon-beta, were reported to best predict response. Researchers report tumor-derived TCR clones expanding in blood after radiotherapy plus ipilimumab.

In chemo-refractory metastatic non-small-cell lung cancer, patients got ipilimumab CTLA-4 blockade together with focal radiation. The chain combines TRBV9 with TRBJ2-3; 9 bases fit TRBD1. This TCR came from a human donor with non-small cell lung cancer that progressed on radiotherapy plus ipilimumab. The specimen was peripheral blood, collected from a patient treated with radiotherapy plus ipilimumab. The CDR3 protein is CASSFGQGIDTQYF. In DNA form, the CDR3 reads TGTGCCAGCAGCTTTGGACAGGGGATAGATACGCAGTATTTT. Drawing the rest from reference TRBV9 and TRBJ2-3, the complete variable domain is DSGVTQTPKHLITATGQRVTLRCSPRSGDLSVYWYQQSLDQGLQFLIQYYNGEERAKGNILERFSAQQFPDLHSELNLSSLELGDSALYFCASSFGQGIDTQYFGPGTRLTVL.